The 28 T cell receptor beta chains below were found in one sample sequenced in a study of human T cells and chemical hapten exposure. Time point here: patch test 3, about 24 weeks after DPC sensitization. As to treatment: therapeutic diphenylcyclopropenone sensitization with weekly scalp DPC. TCRdb re-derived calls from the RACE reads in MiXCR, one entry per CDR3 protein. This sample yields over 100,000 distinct CDR3 sequences, of which approximately 10% are seen a single time; around 2.5% belongs to the top ten. Specimen: whole blood, collected in connection with sensitization to the hapten diphenylcyclopropenone (DPC). These receptors originate from a woman between 45 and 65 years old with alopecia areata. Some clones in this sample may be carry-over from other donors' samples.

The chain carries TRBV20-1 and TRBJ2-7; 7 positions agree with TRBD1. This CDR3 is built from 13 residues. Looked up from germline, CDR1 is DFQATT and CDR2 is SNEGSKA (reference sequence). Germline trimming cut 6 bases from V and 5 bases from J; bases unmatched to any gene: 10. CDR3 protein: CSANRGGLHEQYF. DNA of the CDR3: TGCAGTGCCAACAGGGGTGGTCTCCACGAGCAGTACTTC.

The chain couples TRBV7-8 to TRBJ2-3; possibly TRBD1 for D (6 bases). Trimming took 11 bases from V and 1 from J, leaving 16 bases between them. CDR3 size: 14 residues. Germline lookup yields CDR1 SGHVS and CDR2 FQNEAQ. CDR3 in DNA: TGTGCCTCATCTAATGGGGGCGGCACAGATACGCAGTATTTT. This translates into CASSNGGGTDTQYF.

The CDR3 region has the DNA TGTGCCAGCAGCTTAGGGACAGGAGGCCAGCATTTT. This codes for CASSLGTGGQHF. This chain joins TRBV7-9 and TRBJ1-5, with TRBD1 matching over 7 bases. J was trimmed by 12 bases and V by 1 base; bases with no gene match: 3. CDR1 and CDR2 (germline): SEHNR, FQNEAQ (reference sequence). The CDR3 consists of 12 residues. Together with reference TRBV7-9 and TRBJ1-5, the CDR3 gives the full variable domain: DTGVSQNPRHKITKRGQNVTFRCDPISEHNRLYWYRQTLGQGPEFLTYFQNEAQLEKSRLLSDRFSAERPKGSFSTLEIQRTEQGDSAMYLCASSLGTGGQHFGDGTRLSIL.

This clonotype was detected only a few times. The chain uses TRBV2 and TRBJ2-3, with D tentatively TRBD1 (6 bases). Trimming shortened V by 5 bases and J by 5 bases, and 14 bases separated the two germline ends. This CDR3 is 14 amino acids long. Germline lookup yields CDR1 SNHLY and CDR2 FYNNEI. CDR3: CASSLQGGRDTQYF. The DNA for the CDR3 is TGTGCCAGCAGTTTACAGGGTGGGAGAGATACGCAGTATTTT. Complete variable domain (other parts from reference TRBV2 and TRBJ2-3): EPEVTQTPSHQVTQMGQEVILRCVPISNHLYFYWYRQILGQKVEFLVSFYNNEISEKSEIFDDQFSVERPDGSNFTLKIRSTKLEDSAMYFCASSLQGGRDTQYFGPGTRLTVL.

This clonotype was seen repeatedly, ten times or more. The chain joins TRBV6-6 to TRBJ1-2, with D tentatively TRBD1 (5 bases). CDR3 length equals 13 residues. V was trimmed by 9 bases and J by 2 bases, leaving 13 bases between them. Germline CDR1 MNHNY, CDR2 SVGAGI (reference sequence). CDR3: CASTQGFNYGYTF. The CDR3 region has the DNA TGTGCCAGTACGCAGGGATTCAACTATGGCTACACCTTC.

The genes are TRBV6-6 and TRBJ2-5; 10 bases line up with TRBD1. The J segment lost 1 base and the V segment lost 5 bases, leaving 4 bases of the junction unmatched. The CDR3 consists of 15 residues. Germline CDR1 and CDR2: MNHNY and SVGAGI (reference sequence). CDR3 sequence reads: CASSPRDRGQETQYF. The CDR3 DNA is TGTGCCAGCAGTCCCCGGGACAGGGGCCAAGAGACCCAGTACTTC.

This clonotype has more than one count but fewer than ten. J is TRBJ2-7 and V is TRBV7-2; 8 nucleotides line up with TRBD1. The germline gives CDR1 SGHTA, CDR2 FQGNSA. The CDR3 consists of 14 residues. After removal of 9 bases from V and 4 bases from J, the junction contained 11 bases not matched to a gene. The CDR3 bases are TGTGCCAGTATCGAAGGACAGGGCCTTTACGAGCAGTACTTC. It codes for CASIEGQGLYEQYF. Variable domain in full (rest from reference TRBV7-2 and TRBJ2-7): GAGVSQSPSNKVTEKGKDVELRCDPISGHTALYWYRQSLGQGLEFLIYFQGNSAPDKSGLPSDRFSAERTGGSVSTLTIQRTQQEDSAVYLCASIEGQGLYEQYFGPGTRLTVT.

This clonotype was detected many times. This chain uses TRBV27 with TRBJ2-1, with a weak D call TRBD2 (6 bases). Trimming stripped 2 bases from V and 5 bases from J, with 10 bases between. This CDR3 has 14 residues. Germline loops: CDR1 MNHEY, CDR2 SMNVEV (reference sequence). This chain's CDR3 is CASSLRVADNEQFF. DNA for the CDR3: TGTGCCAGCAGTTTAAGGGTAGCGGACAATGAGCAGTTCTTC.

V gene TRBV5-1 combines with J gene TRBJ2-2; D is possibly TRBD2 (5 bases). V was clipped by 1 base and J by 5 bases, with 12 bases between them. The CDR3 runs to 15 residues. Germline values: CDR1 SGHRS, CDR2 YFSETQ. Written as DNA, the CDR3 is TGCGCCAGCAGCTTGATGCGGACTGGGACCGGGGAGCTGTTTTTT. It specifies CASSLMRTGTGELFF.

A few counts support this clonotype. This chain uses TRBV7-6 with TRBJ2-7; TRBD1 is a possible D gene (6 bases). V was shortened by 1 base and J by 6 bases, with 19 bases between the two germline ends. CDR1 is SGHVS and CDR2 is FNYEAQ in the germline V gene. This CDR3 contains 16 residues. The CDR3 sequence is CASSLVAVLGAGEQYF. For the CDR3, the DNA is TGTGCCAGCAGCTTAGTGGCTGTATTGGGGGCGGGCGAGCAGTACTTC.

The sample holds a few counts of this clonotype. The chain carries TRBV6-5 and TRBJ1-3; TRBD1 agrees at 9 bases. V trimming: 5 bases; J trimming: 2 bases; junction bases outside the gene matches: 7. Germline V gene data show CDR1 as MNHEY and CDR2 as SVGAGI. The length of the CDR3 is 16 residues. The CDR3 is CASSRRTGVAGNTIYF. CDR3 nucleotide sequence: TGTGCCAGCAGTCGGCGGACAGGGGTCGCTGGAAACACCATATATTTT.

The chain combines TRBV7-8 with TRBJ2-3; 7 bases match TRBD2. Per the germline V gene, CDR1 is SGHVS and CDR2 is FQNEAQ. V was pared by 0 bases and J by 5 bases, with 2 bases of the junction left unmatched. This CDR3 is 14 amino acids long. The CDR3 nucleotides are TGTGCCAGCAGCTTAGCGGTAGCGGGAGATACGCAGTATTTT. This encodes CASSLAVAGDTQYF.

The rearrangement links TRBV11-2 to TRBJ2-2, with D possibly being TRBD1 or TRBD2 (5 bases each). Germline CDR1 reads SGHAT; CDR2 reads FQNNGV. The CDR3 runs to 15 residues. V was pared by 1 base and J by 6 bases, with 12 bases between. CDR3 amino acids: CASSLVPGASGELFF. Here the CDR3 DNA reads TGTGCCAGCAGCTTAGTCCCCGGGGCCTCCGGGGAGCTGTTTTTT.

Many counts were recorded for this clonotype. The chain links TRBV12-3 or TRBV12-4 to TRBJ2-7, with no clear D. V gave up 2 bases and J gave up 3 bases, with 2 bases separating them. This CDR3 contains 11 residues. The CDR3 region is CASSLYYEQYF. The DNA of the CDR3 is TGTGCCAGCAGTTTATACTACGAGCAGTACTTC.

The gene calls are TRBV29-1 and TRBJ2-3, with 12 bases lining up with TRBD1. Trimming removed 6 bases from V and 3 bases from J; junction bases left unmatched: 7. This CDR3 comprises 15 residues. Germline CDR1 and CDR2: SQVTM and ANQGSEA. The CDR3 region is CSVSGQGAATDTQYF. CDR3 bases: TGCAGCGTCTCGGGACAGGGGGCGGCTACAGATACGCAGTATTTT.

This clonotype was seen repeatedly, ten times or more. The CDR3: CASSRGSEGDTQYF. The DNA for the CDR3 is TGTGCCAGCAGCCGGGGTAGCGAGGGAGATACGCAGTATTTT. The chain recombines TRBV3-1 with TRBJ2-3; perhaps TRBD2 as D (5 bases). V was clipped by 4 bases and J by 5 bases, with 13 bases between them. The V gene's germline CDR1 is LGHDT and CDR2 YNNKEL (reference sequence). The CDR3 is 14 residues long.

This clonotype was seen at least ten times. The chain recombines TRBV3-1 with TRBJ2-5; D is perhaps TRBD1 (6 bases). In germline, CDR1 is LGHDT, CDR2 YNNKEL (reference sequence). Trimming removed 4 bases from V and 2 bases from J, with 14 bases in between. This CDR3 is 15 amino acids long. CDR3 sequence reads: CASSLRTVSQETQYF. CDR3 coding DNA: TGTGCCAGCAGCCTTCGGACAGTAAGTCAAGAGACCCAGTACTTC.

This clonotype was counted ten times or more. The chain has TRBV5-6 and TRBJ2-4; 9 positions match TRBD1. The CDR3 runs to 16 residues. Germline assignment: CDR1 SGHDT and CDR2 YYEEEE. The trim removed 4 bases at V and 6 bases at J, leaving 11 bases unmatched. CDR3 residues: CASSALRETGGNIQYF. CDR3 sequence (DNA): TGTGCCAGCAGCGCGCTCCGGGAGACAGGGGGAAACATTCAGTACTTC.

The genes are TRBV21-1 and TRBJ2-4; TRBD1 is the table's D call, not checked against the DNA. TRBV21-1 is a pseudogene locus. The CDR3 spans 18 residues. Here the CDR3 reads CASSIQYPGAGAKNIQYF. In DNA, the CDR3 is TGTGCCAGCAGCATCCAATATCCCGGGGCTGGAGCCAAAAACATTCAGTACTTC.

In its sample, this clonotype was seen many times. This chain uses TRBV7-2 with TRBJ2-5, with 10 bases aligning to TRBD2. V gave up 6 bases and J gave up 5 bases; unmatched junction bases: 3. The CDR3 has 13 residues. Looked up from germline, CDR1 is SGHTA and CDR2 is FQGNSA. CDR3 amino acids: CASRLAGLETQYF. CDR3 sequence (DNA): TGTGCCAGCAGACTAGCGGGATTGGAGACCCAGTACTTC.

The J gene is TRBJ1-1, the V gene TRBV2; D is perhaps TRBD1 (5 bases). CDR3 length equals 11 residues. The V gene's germline CDR1 is SNHLY and CDR2 FYNNEI. Trimming pared 6 bases from V and 5 bases from J, leaving 7 bases between. The CDR3: CASSEGTEAFF. CDR3 in DNA: TGTGCCAGCAGCGAGGGGACTGAAGCTTTCTTT.

There are a few counts of this clonotype. The chain couples TRBV2 to TRBJ2-7, with TRBD1 matching 7 bases. This CDR3 contains 12 residues. Trimming at V came to 9 bases and at J to 2 bases, leaving 4 bases not matched to a gene. Per the germline V gene, CDR1 is SNHLY and CDR2 is FYNNEI. CDR3 amino acids: CASQGGAYEQYF. The CDR3 DNA follows: TGTGCCAGTCAAGGGGGCGCCTACGAGCAGTACTTC.

Only a few counts were recorded for this clonotype. The V gene is TRBV7-2, the J gene TRBJ1-3; 7 bases map to TRBD1. Trimming took 3 bases from V and 6 from J; bases not matched to a gene: 11. The CDR3 sequence is 16 residues long. Germline loops: CDR1 SGHTA, CDR2 FQGNSA. CDR3 DNA: TGTGCCAGCAGCTTGCTGGGGACAGAGAATTTAAACACCATATATTTT. Amino acids: CASSLLGTENLNTIYF.

V and J are TRBV3-1 and TRBJ2-1; no definite D call. The CDR3 contains 13 residues. Germline CDR1 reads LGHDT; CDR2 reads YNNKEL (reference sequence). V was clipped by 4 bases and J by 11 bases, with 15 bases between them. The CDR3 reads CASSRSRQAKQFF. The CDR3 nucleotides are TGTGCCAGCAGCCGGTCAAGACAAGCCAAGCAGTTCTTC.

This clonotype was seen many times. The CDR3 loop reads CSARSGGEYEQYF. CDR3 nucleotides: TGCAGTGCTAGGTCGGGAGGGGAATACGAGCAGTACTTC. The rearrangement uses TRBV20-1 and TRBJ2-7; 8 nucleotides match TRBD2. The CDR3 runs 13 residues. Germline CDR1 and CDR2: DFQATT and SNEGSKA (reference sequence). J gave up 4 bases and V 3 bases, and 5 bases lay outside the gene matches.

V and J are TRBV2 and TRBJ1-6, with D hard to call. The CDR3 runs 14 residues. The germline CDR1 and CDR2 sequences are SNHLY and FYNNEI. V gave up 5 bases and J gave up 14 bases, with 19 bases separating them. CDR3 DNA sequence: TGTGCCAGCAGTCCTACGGACGGCTTGGGAGCCCTCCACTTT. It codes for CASSPTDGLGALHF.

This chain uses TRBV20-1 with TRBJ1-6; no clear D. Trimming removed 6 bases from V and 7 bases from J, with 13 bases in between. The CDR3 extends over 13 amino acids. Germline V lookup: CDR1 DFQATT, CDR2 SNEGSKA (reference sequence). CDR3 sequence: CSAHRLRNSPLHF. The CDR3 DNA reads TGCAGTGCCCACCGGCTCCGGAATTCACCCCTCCACTTT.

This clonotype showed up many times. As DNA, the CDR3 is TGTGCCAGCAGCCAAGAGGGGAGCACAGATACGCAGTATTTT. Amino acid sequence: CASSQEGSTDTQYF. The chain recombines TRBV4-2 with TRBJ2-3; D call uncertain. The germline V and J ends were trimmed by 0 bases and 0 bases, with 4 bases remaining between them. The V gene's germline CDR1 is LGHNA and CDR2 YNFKEQ. The CDR3 runs to 14 residues.